These 2 T cell receptor beta chains were sequenced from one sample in a study of control samples from healthy donors and cancer patients. Here immunoSEQ multiplex PCR was the method, and the copy in TCRdb shows in-frame clones only, minus some. The table lists 250,000 to 300,000 clones, approximately 80% of them singletons. Material for sequencing was PBMCs. The receptors shown here come from an older woman with lung cancer.

The chain couples TRBV30 to TRBJ1-1, with D maybe TRBD1 (6 bases). The CDR3 totals 14 residues. V dropped 2 bases and J dropped 3 bases, with 13 bases sitting between them. Germline CDR1 GTSNPN, CDR2 SVGIG (reference sequence). In DNA, the CDR3 is TGTGCCTGGAGTCAGCCAGGGGCACACACTGAAGCTTTCTTT. It encodes CAWSQPGAHTEAFF.

The chain combines TRBV9 with TRBJ2-2, with TRBD1 identical over 7 bases. From germline, CDR1 is SGDLS and CDR2 YYNGEE. The CDR3 consists of 15 residues. With V trimmed by 4 bases and J by 6 bases, 9 bases remained unmatched. The CDR3 loop reads CASSKDRTSAGELFF. CDR3 nucleotide sequence: TGTGCCAGCAGCAAGGACAGGACCTCGGCCGGGGAGCTGTTTTTT.